The T cell receptor (beta chain) under discussion was sequenced for a study of blood T cell repertoires in COVID-19 (TCRdb year 2020). Study-wide context: The collaborator samples originated in the United States, Italy and Spain and spanned the acute and convalescent phases of COVID-19. The samples were drawn from the first 160 participants of the ongoing ImmuneRACE study and from some 1,300 subjects provided by 6 global collaborators. HLA class I and class II types, where available, came from metadata supplied by the sample provider rather than from assay-based typing. The dataset comprised deeply sampled blood TCRbeta repertoires from subjects exposed to, actively infected with, or recovered from COVID-19. The material from the prospective study consisted of cDNA or gDNA derived from T cells, B-cell-depleted T cells, or PBMCs. A de-identified subject ID, COVID-19 status, age in years and sex were almost always included in the sample metadata. The repertoires were released in a freely available public database meant as a resource for research on the immune response to SARS-CoV-2. The investigation overall reported the following: The quantity of clinical and demographic metadata differed by source and by participant and was supplied without curation.

Notes on this clone: No antigen is known for it. No base quality values were provided; no much bigger clone lies one nucleotide off.

One collaborating source in Seattle enrolled patients during active infection and followed them longitudinally through the course of disease. Whole blood was collected in K2EDTA tubes by collaborating institutions according to the institutions' own protocols. For TCRbeta analysis, collaborator samples were shipped as frozen whole blood, as isolated PBMCs, or as DNA extracted from either sample type. CDR3 length: 15 amino acids, cysteine to phenylalanine. Only the CDR3 part of the read is kept: 45 bases, read in frame from the first base. V is pruned by 0 bases and J by 5 bases, leaving 5 bases of the junction without a gene match. CDR1 and CDR2, per the germline V gene, are SNHLY and FYNNEI. TCRbeta CDR3 regions were amplified from genomic DNA by means of the immunoSEQ Assay, a bias-controlled multiplex PCR. On the authors' methods: The number of nucleated cells in each sample was estimated by amplification of reference gene primers within the assay. Sequence reads were collapsed and filtered to measure the absolute abundance of every unique TCRbeta CDR3 rearrangement. Productive Simpson clonality was computed per sample as the square root of Simpson's diversity index over productive rearrangements. As stored in TCRdb, this immuneACCESS dataset retains in-frame rearrangements with V and J assigned. A fraction of the clones does not appear; measured against another copy, unresolved V genes explain less than half of the discrepancy, and the remainder lacks a known reason. V, J and clone size were drawn from that table, and D and trimming were deduced from the DNA. For this sample the table gives 150,000 to 200,000 clones, of which 80% to 90% were detected only once. Jointly, the top ten make up roughly 14% of the sample.

The chain is made from TRBV2 and TRBJ2-7, with TRBD1 matching 9 junction bases. The clonotype comes from a woman in her sixties or seventies with COVID-19, enrolled during active disease. The specimen sequenced was peripheral blood. CDR3 region: CASSEAGTGNHEQYF. The bases read TGTGCCAGCAGTGAAGCAGGGACAGGGAACCACGAGCAGTACTTC.